The 14 T cell receptor beta chains below all came from one sample that was sequenced in a study of regulatory T cells in long-lasting Graves disease. Time point given: newly diagnosed GD, antithyroid drugs for less than 3 months. After RNA was extracted from PBMCs, the TCR library was made from it. Sequencing libraries for TCR beta were prepared with iRepertoire HTBI primers and Arm-PCR of CDR3 regions. In TCRdb, the multiplex PCR reads were re-called with MiXCR into one record per CDR3 protein. The top ten clones hold around 25% of a sample with 450,000 to 650,000 distinct CDR3 sequences, roughly 16% of them seen once. These same records also appear under a second study, on T cells in Graves' hyperthyroidism and ophthalmopathy.

Here the sequenced sample was peripheral blood mononuclear cells (PBMCs), taken at new diagnosis, from a patient treated with antithyroid drugs. The receptors here all came from a woman aged 35 to 59 with Graves disease.

The chain joins TRBV3-1 to TRBJ2-3, with TRBD1 matching 7 bases. The DNA end is a closer match to TRBJ2-7, so the J assignment may be wrong. The germline CDR1 and CDR2 sequences are LGHDT and YNNKEL (reference sequence). CDR3 length: 13 amino acids. CDR3 protein: CASSHGGQYEQYF. DNA of the CDR3: TGTGCCAGCAGCCATGGGGGACAGTACGAGCAGTACTTC.

The chain has TRBV28 and TRBJ2-4, with TRBD2 matching 8 bases. J gave up 7 bases and V 6 bases, and 8 bases lay outside the gene matches. This CDR3 has 14 amino acids. Germline V gives CDR1 MDHEN, CDR2 SYDVKM. CDR3 DNA: TGTGCCAGCAGACCCTTCCTAGCGGGCAACATTCAGTACTTC. The encoded protein is CASRPFLAGNIQYF.

V gene TRBV7-8 combines with J gene TRBJ1-3; TRBD1 is a possible D gene (5 bases). Germline V gene sequence: CDR1 SGHVS, CDR2 FQNEAQ. CDR3 length: 17 residues. Trimming pared 0 bases from V and 8 bases from J, leaving 20 bases between. The chain's CDR3 is CASSLAPRQGPFDTIYF. The CDR3 coding sequence is TGTGCCAGCAGCTTAGCCCCCCGGCAGGGCCCTTTCGACACCATATATTTT.

J is TRBJ2-7 and V is TRBV5-1; D is unresolved. The V gene's germline CDR1 is SGHRS and CDR2 YFSETQ. Trimming removed 4 bases from V and 5 bases from J, with 16 bases in between. This CDR3 is 14 amino acids long. This CDR3 is CASSLKSGWDEQYF. CDR3 sequence (DNA): TGCGCCAGCAGCCTGAAGAGTGGGTGGGACGAGCAGTACTTC.

The table lists this clonotype with many counts. The chain couples TRBV5-6 to TRBJ2-7; D might be TRBD2 (7 bases). CDR1 and CDR2 (germline): SGHDT, YYEEEE. Trimming pared 3 bases from V and 0 bases from J, leaving 16 bases between. The CDR3 contains 16 residues. CDR3 amino acids: CASSSPARGASYEQYF. As DNA, the CDR3 is TGTGCCAGCAGCTCACCCGCCCGGGGGGCCTCCTACGAGCAGTACTTC.

J is TRBJ2-3 and V is TRBV2, with TRBD1 identical over 7 bases. Losses at the gene ends were 2 bases for V and 3 bases for J; bases not matched to a gene: 8. The CDR3 spans 16 residues. The germline V gene encodes CDR1 SNHLY and CDR2 FYNNEI. CDR3 sequence: CASSEQTGYRTDTQYF. The DNA of the CDR3 is TGTGCCAGCAGTGAACAGACAGGGTATCGGACAGATACGCAGTATTTT.

This clonotype was recorded only once. The chain links TRBV18 to TRBJ1-3; D possibly corresponds to TRBD1 (5 bases). This CDR3 region has 15 residues. Germline V lookup: CDR1 KGHSH, CDR2 LQKENI. Between the trimmed V and J ends, which lost 3 bases and 3 bases, there was a span of 12 bases. CDR3 coding DNA: TGTGCCAGCTCACCCGCTGGGGCTGGTGGAAACACCATATATTTT. Residues: CASSPAGAGGNTIYF.

This clonotype appeared many times. CDR3 sequence (DNA): TGCAGTGCTAGAGGAGACAGGGACTACGTTGACACTGAAGCTTTCTTT. It translates to CSARGDRDYVDTEAFF. The chain combines TRBV20-1 with TRBJ1-1; 7 positions match TRBD1. The CDR3 length is 16 residues. V shed 1 base, J shed 3 bases, and the junction held 11 bases outside the gene matches. The V gene's germline CDR1 is DFQATT and CDR2 SNEGSKA (reference sequence).

There are many counts of this clonotype. V and J are TRBV12-3 or TRBV12-4 and TRBJ2-3, with 8 nucleotides matching TRBD1. J gave up 1 base and V 6 bases, and 6 bases lay outside the gene matches. The CDR3 is 15 amino acids. CDR3: CASSPLTGGTDTQYF. CDR3 coding DNA: TGTGCCAGCAGCCCCCTGACAGGGGGCACAGATACGCAGTATTTT.

The rearrangement links TRBV3-1 to TRBJ2-6; D gene ambiguous. With 2 bases removed from V and 10 bases from J, the gap between germline ends came to 3 bases. Per the germline V gene, CDR1 is LGHDT and CDR2 is YNNKEL (reference sequence). This CDR3 has 11 residues. The DNA for the CDR3 is TGTGCCAGCAGCCAATTGAACGTCCTGACTTTC. Translation: CASSQLNVLTF.

This clonotype occurred many times. The genes are TRBV11-1 and TRBJ2-1; 9 bases are shared with TRBD1. With V trimmed by 1 base and J by 10 bases, 2 bases remained unmatched. CDR1 SGHAT and CDR2 FQDESV come from the germline V gene (reference sequence). The CDR3 is made up of 13 amino acids. DNA for the CDR3: TGTGCCAGCAGCTTAGGGACAGGGGCGGAGCAGTTCTTC. Amino acids: CASSLGTGAEQFF.

The V gene is TRBV15, the J gene TRBJ1-2; 12 nucleotides align to TRBD1. V dropped 3 bases and J dropped 8; count of bases not matched to a gene: 7. The V gene's germline CDR1 is LNHNV and CDR2 YYDKDF (reference sequence). The CDR3 covers 15 residues. CDR3 loop: CATSSGTGGLRGYTF. The CDR3 DNA follows: TGTGCCACCAGCAGCGGGACAGGGGGCTTGCGCGGCTACACCTTC.

The genes are TRBV6-1 and TRBJ1-5, with 9 bases matching TRBD1. This CDR3 region has 20 residues. CDR1 is MNHNS and CDR2 is SASEGT in the germline V gene. Trimming removed 6 bases from V and 1 base from J; junction bases left unmatched: 19. In DNA, the CDR3 is TGTGCCAGCAGCCGCCAAAGTGATACAGGGGGCAGGGGCAGCAATCAGCCCCAGCATTTT. Its translation: CASSRQSDTGGRGSNQPQHF.

About this clonotype: The junction departs from the called germline gene at one end, perhaps through a read error. The chain uses TRBV12-3 or TRBV12-4 and TRBJ1-2; possible D gene TRBD1, 6 bases. This CDR3 is built from 13 residues. The CDR3 sequence: CASSFPGAYGDTF. CDR3 sequence (DNA): TGTGCCAGCAGTTTTCCAGGGGCATATGGCGACACCTTC.